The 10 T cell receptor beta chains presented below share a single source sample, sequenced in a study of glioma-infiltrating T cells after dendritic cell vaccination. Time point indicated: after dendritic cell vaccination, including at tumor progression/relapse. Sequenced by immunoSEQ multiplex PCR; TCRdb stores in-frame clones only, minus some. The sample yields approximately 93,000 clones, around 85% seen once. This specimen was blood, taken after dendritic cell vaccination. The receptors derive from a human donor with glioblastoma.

In nucleotides, the CDR3 is TGCGCCAGCAGCCAAGTTGGCAGGGACTATGGCTACACCTTC. Protein: CASSQVGRDYGYTF. The rearrangement joins TRBV4-1 to TRBJ1-2; a weak D match, TRBD1 (5 bases). V was trimmed by 1 base and J by 3 bases, leaving 9 bases between them. Germline V gene data show CDR1 as MGHRA and CDR2 as YSYEKL. The CDR3 length is 14 residues.

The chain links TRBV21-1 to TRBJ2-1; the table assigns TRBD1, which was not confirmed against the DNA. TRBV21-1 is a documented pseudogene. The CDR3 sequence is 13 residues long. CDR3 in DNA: TGTGCCAGCGGGCTGGGGGCAGGCAATGAGCAGTTCTTC. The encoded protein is CASGLGAGNEQFF.

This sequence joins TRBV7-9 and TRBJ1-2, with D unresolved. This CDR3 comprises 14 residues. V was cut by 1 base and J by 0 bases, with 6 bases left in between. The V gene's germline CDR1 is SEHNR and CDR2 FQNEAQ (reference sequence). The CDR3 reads CASSLDPANYGYTF. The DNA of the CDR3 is TGTGCCAGCAGCTTAGATCCGGCTAACTATGGCTACACCTTC.

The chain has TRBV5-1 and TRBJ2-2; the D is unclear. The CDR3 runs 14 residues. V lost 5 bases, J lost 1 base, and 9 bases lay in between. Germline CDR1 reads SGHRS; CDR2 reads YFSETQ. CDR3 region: CASSVSGNTGELFF. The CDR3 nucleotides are TGCGCCAGCAGTGTTTCAGGGAACACCGGGGAGCTGTTTTTT.

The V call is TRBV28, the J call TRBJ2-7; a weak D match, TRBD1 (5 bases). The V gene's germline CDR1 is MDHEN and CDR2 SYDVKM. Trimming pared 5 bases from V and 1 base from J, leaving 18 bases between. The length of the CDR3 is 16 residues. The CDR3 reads CASSPSQGRISYEQYF. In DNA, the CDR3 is TGTGCCAGCAGTCCTAGTCAGGGCAGGATTTCCTACGAGCAGTACTTC.

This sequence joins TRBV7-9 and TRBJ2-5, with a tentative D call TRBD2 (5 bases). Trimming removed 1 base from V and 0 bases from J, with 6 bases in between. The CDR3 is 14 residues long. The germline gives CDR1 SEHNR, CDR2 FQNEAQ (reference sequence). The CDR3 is CASSLELDQETQYF. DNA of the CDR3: TGTGCCAGCAGCTTAGAACTAGACCAAGAGACCCAGTACTTC.

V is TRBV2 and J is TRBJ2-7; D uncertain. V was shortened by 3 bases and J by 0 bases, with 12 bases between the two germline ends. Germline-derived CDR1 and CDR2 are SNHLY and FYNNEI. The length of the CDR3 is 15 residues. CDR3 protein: CASSDILLSSYEQYF. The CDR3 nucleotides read TGTGCCAGCAGTGATATATTACTGAGCTCCTACGAGCAGTACTTC.

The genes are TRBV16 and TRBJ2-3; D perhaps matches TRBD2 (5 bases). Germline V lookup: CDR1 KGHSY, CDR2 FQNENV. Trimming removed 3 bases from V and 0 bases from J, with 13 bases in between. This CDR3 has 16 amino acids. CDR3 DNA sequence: TGTGCCAGCAGCCACCCTTTAAGGACTAGCACAGATACGCAGTATTTT. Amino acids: CASSHPLRTSTDTQYF.

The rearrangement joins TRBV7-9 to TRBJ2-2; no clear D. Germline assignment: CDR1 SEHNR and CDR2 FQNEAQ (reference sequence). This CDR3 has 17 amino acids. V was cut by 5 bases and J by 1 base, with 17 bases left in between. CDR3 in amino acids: CASSPKSYQENTGELFF. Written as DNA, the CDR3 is TGTGCCAGCAGCCCCAAATCTTATCAGGAGAACACCGGGGAGCTGTTTTTT.

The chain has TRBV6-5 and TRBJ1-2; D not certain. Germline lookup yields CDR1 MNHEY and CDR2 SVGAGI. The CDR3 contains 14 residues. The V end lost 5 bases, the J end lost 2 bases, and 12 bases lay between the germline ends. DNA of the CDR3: TGTGCCAGCAGTCCTTTGGCGGGGAACTATGGCTACACCTTC. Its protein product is CASSPLAGNYGYTF.